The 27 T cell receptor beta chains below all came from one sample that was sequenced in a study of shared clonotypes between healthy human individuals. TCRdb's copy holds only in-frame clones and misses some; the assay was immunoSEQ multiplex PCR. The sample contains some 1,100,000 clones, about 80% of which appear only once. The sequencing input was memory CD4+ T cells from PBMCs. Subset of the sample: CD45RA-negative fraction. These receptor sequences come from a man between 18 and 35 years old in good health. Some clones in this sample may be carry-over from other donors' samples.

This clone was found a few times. The CDR3 nucleotides read TGCAGCGTTGACCACACTGAAGCTTTCTTT. Protein: CSVDHTEAFF. The chain employs TRBV29-1 and TRBJ1-1, with D unclear. Looked up from germline, CDR1 is SQVTM and CDR2 is ANQGSEA. V lost 3 bases and J 3 bases, leaving 2 bases between the germline ends. The CDR3 covers 10 residues.

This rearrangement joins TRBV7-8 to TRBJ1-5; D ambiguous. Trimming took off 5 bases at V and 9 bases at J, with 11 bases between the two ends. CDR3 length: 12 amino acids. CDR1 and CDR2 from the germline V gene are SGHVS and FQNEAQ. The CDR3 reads CASSLPATPQHF. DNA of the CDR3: TGTGCCAGCAGCCTACCGGCTACGCCCCAGCATTTT.

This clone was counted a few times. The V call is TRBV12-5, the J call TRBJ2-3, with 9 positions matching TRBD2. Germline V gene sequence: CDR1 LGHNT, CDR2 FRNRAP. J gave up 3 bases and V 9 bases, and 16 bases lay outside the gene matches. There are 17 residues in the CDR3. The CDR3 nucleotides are TGTGCTAGCGACCTCCATTGGCGGGAGGGGAGGACAGATACGCAGTATTTT. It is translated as CASDLHWREGRTDTQYF. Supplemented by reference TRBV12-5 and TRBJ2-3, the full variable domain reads DARVTQTPRHKVTEMGQEVTMRCQPILGHNTVFWYRQTMMQGLELLAYFRNRAPLDDSGMPKDRFSAEMPDATLATLKIQPSEPRDSAVYFCASDLHWREGRTDTQYFGPGTRLTVL.

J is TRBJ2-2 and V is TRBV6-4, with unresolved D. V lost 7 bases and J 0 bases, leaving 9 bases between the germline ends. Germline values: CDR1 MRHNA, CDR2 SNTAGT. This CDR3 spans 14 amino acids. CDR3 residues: CASTPSANTGELFF. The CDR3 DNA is TGTGCCAGCACCCCGTCAGCGAACACCGGGGAGCTGTTTTTT.

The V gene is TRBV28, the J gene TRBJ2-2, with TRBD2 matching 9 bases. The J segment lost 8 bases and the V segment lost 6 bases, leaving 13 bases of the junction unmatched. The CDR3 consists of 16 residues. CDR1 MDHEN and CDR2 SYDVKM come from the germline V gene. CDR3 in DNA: TGTGCCAGCAGCCGCCCGGGCGGGAGGGCCTATGGGGAGCTGTTTTTT. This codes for CASSRPGGRAYGELFF.

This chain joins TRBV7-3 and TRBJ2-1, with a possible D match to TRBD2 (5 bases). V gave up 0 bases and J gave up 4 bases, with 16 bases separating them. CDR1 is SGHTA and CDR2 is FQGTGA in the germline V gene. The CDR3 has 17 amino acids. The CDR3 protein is CASSLTLGAAQYNEQFF. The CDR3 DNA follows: TGTGCCAGCAGCTTAACGTTGGGAGCGGCCCAGTACAATGAGCAGTTCTTC.

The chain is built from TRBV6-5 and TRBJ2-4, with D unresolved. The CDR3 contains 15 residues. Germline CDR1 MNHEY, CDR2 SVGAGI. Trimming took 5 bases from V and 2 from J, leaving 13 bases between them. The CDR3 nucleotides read TGTGCCAGCAGTCTCGAAGGGTCCACCAAAAACATTCAGTACTTC. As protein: CASSLEGSTKNIQYF.

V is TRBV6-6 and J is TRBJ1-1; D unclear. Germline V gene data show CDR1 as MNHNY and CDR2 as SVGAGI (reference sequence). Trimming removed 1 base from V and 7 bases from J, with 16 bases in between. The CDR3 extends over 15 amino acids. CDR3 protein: CASSYWTVEVGEAFF. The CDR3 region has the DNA TGTGCCAGCAGTTACTGGACTGTTGAGGTGGGTGAAGCTTTCTTT.

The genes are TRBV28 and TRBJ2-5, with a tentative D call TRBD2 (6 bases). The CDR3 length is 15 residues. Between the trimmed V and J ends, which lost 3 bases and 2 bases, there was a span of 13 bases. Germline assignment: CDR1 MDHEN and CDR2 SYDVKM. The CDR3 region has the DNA TGTGCCAGCAGTTTTTACGGGAGCGGGCAAGAGACCCAGTACTTC. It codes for CASSFYGSGQETQYF.

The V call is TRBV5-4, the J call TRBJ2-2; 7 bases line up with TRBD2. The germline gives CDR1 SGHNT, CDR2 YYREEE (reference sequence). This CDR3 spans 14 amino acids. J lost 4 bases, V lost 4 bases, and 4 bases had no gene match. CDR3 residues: CASSASGGTGELFF. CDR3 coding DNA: TGTGCCAGCAGCGCTAGCGGAGGCACCGGGGAGCTGTTTTTT.

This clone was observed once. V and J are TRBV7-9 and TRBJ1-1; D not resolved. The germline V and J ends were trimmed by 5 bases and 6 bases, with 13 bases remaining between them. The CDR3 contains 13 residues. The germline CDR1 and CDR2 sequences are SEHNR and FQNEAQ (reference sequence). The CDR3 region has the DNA TGTGCCAGCAGCGTAACACGCGAATCTGAAGCTTTCTTT. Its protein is CASSVTRESEAFF.

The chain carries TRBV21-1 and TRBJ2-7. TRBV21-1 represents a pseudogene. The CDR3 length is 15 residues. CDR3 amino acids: CASRIAQGVTYEQYF. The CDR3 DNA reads TGTGCCAGCAGGATTGCCCAGGGAGTTACCTACGAGCAGTACTTC.

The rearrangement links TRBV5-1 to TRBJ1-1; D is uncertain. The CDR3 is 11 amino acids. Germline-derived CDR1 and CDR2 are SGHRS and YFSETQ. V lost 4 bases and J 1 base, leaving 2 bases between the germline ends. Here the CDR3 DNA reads TGCGCCAGCAGCGGGAACACTGAAGCTTTCTTT. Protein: CASSGNTEAFF.

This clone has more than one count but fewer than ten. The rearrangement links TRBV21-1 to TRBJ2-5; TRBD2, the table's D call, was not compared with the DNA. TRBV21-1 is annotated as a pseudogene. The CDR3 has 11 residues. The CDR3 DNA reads TGTGCCACCCACCCAGAGGGGACCCAGTACTTC. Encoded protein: CATHPEGTQYF.

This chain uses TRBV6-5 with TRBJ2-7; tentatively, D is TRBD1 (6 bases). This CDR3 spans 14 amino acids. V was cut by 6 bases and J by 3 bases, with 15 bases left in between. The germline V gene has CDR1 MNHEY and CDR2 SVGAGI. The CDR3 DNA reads TGTGCCAGCAGAATACACCGGGACATCTACGAGCAGTACTTC. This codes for CASRIHRDIYEQYF.

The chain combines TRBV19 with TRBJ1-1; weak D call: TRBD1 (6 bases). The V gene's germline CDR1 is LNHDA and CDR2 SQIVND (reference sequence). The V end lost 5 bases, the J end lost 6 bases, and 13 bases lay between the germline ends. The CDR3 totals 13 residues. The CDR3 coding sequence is TGTGCCAGTAGTCTCACAAGGGGGGCTGAAGCTTTCTTT. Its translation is CASSLTRGAEAFF.

The DNA for the CDR3 is TGTGCCAGCAGCTTATTAGGCACCAACAGGCCCCAGCATTTT. It specifies CASSLLGTNRPQHF. This sequence joins TRBV11-2 and TRBJ1-5; D unclear. The CDR3 is 14 amino acids. Trimming removed 2 bases at V and 9 bases at J, with 14 bases between. Per germline, CDR1 SGHAT and CDR2 FQNNGV.

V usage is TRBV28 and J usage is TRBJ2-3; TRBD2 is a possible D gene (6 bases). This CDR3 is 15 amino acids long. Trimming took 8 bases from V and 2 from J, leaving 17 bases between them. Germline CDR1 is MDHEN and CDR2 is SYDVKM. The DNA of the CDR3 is TGTGCCAGCGGACGGGGAGGAGCCCTCACAGATACGCAGTATTTT. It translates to CASGRGGALTDTQYF.

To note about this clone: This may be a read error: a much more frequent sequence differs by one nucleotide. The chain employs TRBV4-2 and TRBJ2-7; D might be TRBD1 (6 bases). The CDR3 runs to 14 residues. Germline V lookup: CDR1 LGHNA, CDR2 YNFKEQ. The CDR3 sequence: CASSQGRTVYERYF. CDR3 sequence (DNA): TGTGCCAGCAGCCAAGGAAGGACAGTCTACGAGCGGTACTTC.

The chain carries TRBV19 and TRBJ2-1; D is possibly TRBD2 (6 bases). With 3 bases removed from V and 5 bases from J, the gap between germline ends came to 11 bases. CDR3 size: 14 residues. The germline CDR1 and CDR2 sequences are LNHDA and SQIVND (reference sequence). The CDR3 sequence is CASSIRRADNEQFF. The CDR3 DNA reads TGTGCCAGTAGTATCAGGAGGGCAGACAATGAGCAGTTCTTC.

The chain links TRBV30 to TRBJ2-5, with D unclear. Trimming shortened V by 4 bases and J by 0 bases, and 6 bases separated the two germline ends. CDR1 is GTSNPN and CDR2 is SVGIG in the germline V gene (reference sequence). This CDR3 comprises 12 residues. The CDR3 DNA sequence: TGTGCCTGGAAGACGTACCAAGAGACCCAGTACTTC. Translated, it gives CAWKTYQETQYF.

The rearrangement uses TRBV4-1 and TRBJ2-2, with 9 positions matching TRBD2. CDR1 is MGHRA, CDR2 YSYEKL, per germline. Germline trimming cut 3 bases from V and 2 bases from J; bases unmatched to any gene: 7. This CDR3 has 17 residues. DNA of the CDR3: TGCGCCAGCAGCCAGCTAGCGGGAAAGATTAACACCGGGGAGCTGTTTTTT. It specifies CASSQLAGKINTGELFF.

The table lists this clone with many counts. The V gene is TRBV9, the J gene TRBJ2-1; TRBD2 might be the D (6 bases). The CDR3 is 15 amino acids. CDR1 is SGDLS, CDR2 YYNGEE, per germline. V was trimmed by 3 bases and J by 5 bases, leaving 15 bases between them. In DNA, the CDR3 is TGTGCCAGCAGCGCTTCCAGCGGAGGGGACAATGAGCAGTTCTTC. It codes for CASSASSGGDNEQFF.

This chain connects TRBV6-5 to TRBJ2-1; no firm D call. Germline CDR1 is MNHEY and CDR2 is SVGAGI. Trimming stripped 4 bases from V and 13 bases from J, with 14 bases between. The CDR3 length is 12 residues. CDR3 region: CASSSETGYQFF. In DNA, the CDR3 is TGTGCCAGCAGTTCCGAAACTGGGTACCAGTTCTTC.

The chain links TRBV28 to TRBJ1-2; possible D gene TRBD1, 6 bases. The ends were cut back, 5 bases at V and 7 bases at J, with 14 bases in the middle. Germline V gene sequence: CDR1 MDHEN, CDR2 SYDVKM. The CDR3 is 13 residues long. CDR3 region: CASSRTASSGYTF. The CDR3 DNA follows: TGTGCCAGCAGTAGGACAGCTAGCAGTGGCTACACCTTC.

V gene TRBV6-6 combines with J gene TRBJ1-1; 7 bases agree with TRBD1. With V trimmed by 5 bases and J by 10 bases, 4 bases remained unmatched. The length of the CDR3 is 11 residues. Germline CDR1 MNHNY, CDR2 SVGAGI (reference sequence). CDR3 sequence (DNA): TGTGCCAGCAGTGACCGGGACAGAGCTTTCTTT. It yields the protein CASSDRDRAFF.

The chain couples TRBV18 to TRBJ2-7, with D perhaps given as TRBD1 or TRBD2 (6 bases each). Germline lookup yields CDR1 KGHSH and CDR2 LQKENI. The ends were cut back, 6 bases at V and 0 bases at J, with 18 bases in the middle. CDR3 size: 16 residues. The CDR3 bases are TGTGCCAGCTCCACCGTGTCGGGGGCACTCTCCTACGAGCAGTACTTC. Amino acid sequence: CASSTVSGALSYEQYF.